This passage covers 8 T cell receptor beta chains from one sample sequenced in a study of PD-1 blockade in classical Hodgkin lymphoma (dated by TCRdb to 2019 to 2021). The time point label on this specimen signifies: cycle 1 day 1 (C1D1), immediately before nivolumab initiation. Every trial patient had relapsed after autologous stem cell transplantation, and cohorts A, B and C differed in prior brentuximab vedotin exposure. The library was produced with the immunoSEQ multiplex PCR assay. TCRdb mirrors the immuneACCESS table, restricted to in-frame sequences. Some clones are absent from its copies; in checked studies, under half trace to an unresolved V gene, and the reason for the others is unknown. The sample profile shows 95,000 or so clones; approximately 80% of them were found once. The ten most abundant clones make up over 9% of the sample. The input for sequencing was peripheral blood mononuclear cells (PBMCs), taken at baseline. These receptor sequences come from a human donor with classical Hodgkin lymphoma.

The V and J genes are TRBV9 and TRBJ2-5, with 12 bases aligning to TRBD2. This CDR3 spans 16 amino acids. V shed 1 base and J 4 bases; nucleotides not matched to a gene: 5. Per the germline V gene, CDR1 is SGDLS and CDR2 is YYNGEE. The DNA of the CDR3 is TGTGCCAGCAGCGTAAAGACGGGACTAGCGGGAGAGACCCAGTACTTC. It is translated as CASSVKTGLAGETQYF.

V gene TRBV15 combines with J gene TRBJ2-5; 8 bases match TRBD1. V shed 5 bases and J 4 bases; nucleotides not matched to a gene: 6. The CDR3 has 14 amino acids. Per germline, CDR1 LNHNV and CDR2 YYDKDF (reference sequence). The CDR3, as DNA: TGTGCCACCAGCGCTACCGGGACAGGAGAGACCCAGTACTTC. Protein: CATSATGTGETQYF.

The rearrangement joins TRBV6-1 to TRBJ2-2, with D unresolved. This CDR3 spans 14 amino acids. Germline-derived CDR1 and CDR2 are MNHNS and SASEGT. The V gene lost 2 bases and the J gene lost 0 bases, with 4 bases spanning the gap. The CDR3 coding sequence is TGTGCCAGCAGTGAAAGACCGAACACCGGGGAGCTGTTTTTT. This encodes CASSERPNTGELFF.

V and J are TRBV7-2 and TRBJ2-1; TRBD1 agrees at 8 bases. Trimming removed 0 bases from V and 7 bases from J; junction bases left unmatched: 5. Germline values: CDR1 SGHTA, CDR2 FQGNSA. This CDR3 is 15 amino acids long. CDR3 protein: CASSLAGTGQNEQFF. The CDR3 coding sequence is TGTGCCAGCAGCTTAGCTGGGACAGGCCAGAATGAGCAGTTCTTC.

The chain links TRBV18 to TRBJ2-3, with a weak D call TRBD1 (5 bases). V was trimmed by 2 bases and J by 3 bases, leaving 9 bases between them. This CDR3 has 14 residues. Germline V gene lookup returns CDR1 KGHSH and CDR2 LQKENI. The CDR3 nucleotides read TGTGCCAGCTCACCAGGATCAGGGACAGATACGCAGTATTTT. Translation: CASSPGSGTDTQYF.

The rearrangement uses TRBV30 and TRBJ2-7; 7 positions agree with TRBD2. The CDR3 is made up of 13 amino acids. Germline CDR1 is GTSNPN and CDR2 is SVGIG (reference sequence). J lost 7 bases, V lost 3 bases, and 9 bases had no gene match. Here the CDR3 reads CAWRRAGAGEQYF. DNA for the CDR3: TGTGCCTGGAGACGGGCGGGAGCGGGGGAGCAGTACTTC.

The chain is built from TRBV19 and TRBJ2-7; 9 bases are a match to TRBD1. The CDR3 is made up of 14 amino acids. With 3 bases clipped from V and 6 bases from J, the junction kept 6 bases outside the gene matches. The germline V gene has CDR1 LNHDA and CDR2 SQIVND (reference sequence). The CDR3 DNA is TGTGCCAGTAGTATTCCCGGGACAGGGTTCGAGCAGTACTTC. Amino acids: CASSIPGTGFEQYF.

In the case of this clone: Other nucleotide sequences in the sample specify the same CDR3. The CDR3 reads CASSRNTEAFF. Written as DNA, the CDR3 is TGTGCCAGCAGCCGGAACACTGAAGCTTTCTTT. V and J are TRBV6-5 and TRBJ1-1; D gene unclear. Trimming removed 6 bases at V and 1 base at J, with 3 bases between. This CDR3 comprises 11 residues. Germline CDR1 is MNHEY and CDR2 is SVGAGI.